This T cell receptor beta chain is drawn from a study of beta chain features in type 1 diabetes. After removal of 4 bases from V and 7 bases from J, the junction contained 11 bases not matched to a gene. The CDR3 consists of 18 residues. CDR1 SGHNT and CDR2 YYREEE come from the germline V gene (reference sequence). General observations from the study: Sampled from patients, naive, central memory and Treg TCRB repertoires appeared more similar than those sampled from healthy donors. Whether HLA type influences TCRB rearrangement remained unresolved here.

All of the isolated RNA was reverse transcribed, so expressed TCRB transcripts were sequenced. Reads from naive, central memory and regulatory T cell samples averaged about 3.3 million. The table came from immunoSEQ multiplex PCR; TCRdb's copy has only in-frame clones and leaves some out. The sample holds around 150,000 clones, about 7% seen once. A few counts support this clone. Its antigen is unknown. The rearrangement uses TRBV5-4 and TRBJ2-1, with 16 bases fitting TRBD2. The TCR originated in a woman in her 30s in good health. Material: central memory CD4+ T cells from blood. This chain's CDR3 is CASSPGTSGRAGKNEQFF. The CDR3 DNA is TGTGCCAGCAGCCCCGGGACTAGCGGGAGGGCCGGTAAGAATGAGCAGTTCTTC.